Given below is one T cell receptor (beta chain) in context. Its antigen remains undetermined. Per-base qualities were not stored, and no clone one base away is much larger. TCRbeta CDR3 regions were amplified from genomic DNA by means of the immunoSEQ Assay, a bias-controlled multiplex PCR. The published analysis was carried out like this. The number of nucleated cells in each sample was estimated by amplification of reference gene primers within the assay. To quantify the absolute abundance of each unique TCRbeta CDR3 rearrangement, sequence reads were collapsed and filtered. Productive Simpson clonality was computed per sample as the square root of Simpson's diversity index over productive rearrangements. TCRdb took over this immuneACCESS table, retaining in-frame rearrangements with V and J assigned. Such tables are incomplete; in checked studies, under half of the missing clones stem from an unresolved V gene, and the remainder is unexplained. V, J and clone size were drawn from that table, and D and trimming were deduced from the DNA. The sample table contains just over 80,000 clones; only one count was recorded for approximately 80% of them. The ten largest clones represent about 40% of the sample.

The entry originates in a study of blood T cell repertoires in COVID-19 (dated by TCRdb to 2018 to 2020). With respect to the entire study: Collaborator samples came from the United States, Italy and Spain and covered acute and convalescent phases of COVID-19. The prospective study material was composed of cDNA or gDNA derived from T cells, B-cell-depleted T cells, or PBMCs. Subjects who had been exposed to COVID-19, were actively infected with it, or had recovered from it provided the deeply sampled blood TCRbeta repertoires that made up the dataset. The repertoires were made available in a free public database intended to serve as a resource for research on the immune response to SARS-CoV-2. The samples were drawn from two sources: the first 160 participants of the ongoing ImmuneRACE study, and 1,000 to 1,500 subjects contributed by 6 global collaborators. The sample metadata nearly always contained a de-identified subject ID, COVID-19 status, age in years and sex. Where available, HLA class I and class II types were obtained from metadata supplied by the sample provider rather than from assay-based typing.

Whole blood was collected in K2EDTA tubes by collaborating institutions according to the institutions' own protocols. Collaborator samples were shipped for TCRbeta analysis as frozen whole blood, isolated PBMCs, or DNA extracted from either sample type. Summary of the overall study and its limitations: The amount of clinical and demographic metadata varied by source and participant and was provided uncurated.

The germline V gene yields KGHSH for CDR1 and LQKENI for CDR2. The CDR3, cysteine through phenylalanine, is 15 amino acids long. Of all the DNA, just the CDR3 is kept, 45 bases in frame from base 1. The V end gives up 2 bases and the J end 7 bases, leaving 7 bases in the junction not matched to a gene. The clonotype was recovered from an elderly man with acute or convalescent COVID-19. In this chain, TRBV18 is recombined with TRBJ1-3; TRBD1 agrees with 8 junctional bases. The specimen was peripheral blood. The CDR3 protein sequence reads: CASSPTGGIRNTIYF. Read as DNA, the sequence is TGTGCCAGCTCACCAACAGGGGGAATCAGGAACACCATATATTTT.